This TCR beta chain was sequenced during a study of cytomegalovirus exposure and HLA in healthy donors. V lost 0 bases to trimming and J lost 0 bases; unmatched junction nucleotides: 12. The CDR3 loop spans 18 amino acids. Germline assignment: CDR1 SGHRS and CDR2 YFSETQ. The primer mix had 60 Vbeta and 13 Jbeta primers. The table came from immunoSEQ multiplex PCR; TCRdb's copy has only in-frame clones and leaves some out. The sample consists of 90,000 to 150,000 clones, around 77% of them appearing once. The sequence derives from a middle-aged man in good health and CMV-seropositive. The chain has TRBV5-1 and TRBJ2-7; 7 bases are a match to TRBD1. Material for sequencing was PBMCs. CDR3 region: CASSLGDRQARSSYEQYF. In nucleotides, the CDR3 is TGCGCCAGCAGCTTGGGGGACAGACAGGCCAGGAGCTCCTACGAGCAGTACTTC.